This T cell receptor (beta chain) was observed in a study of shared clonotypes between healthy human individuals. The CDR3 runs to 16 residues. Study results and limitations: The study found lower generation probabilities in non-shared clonotypes than in those shared by all four donors. The authors expected sequencing depth to affect clonotype sharing among donors.

Around 200 ng DNA, 30,000 or so T cell genomes, went into each sorted-subset replicate PCR. Measured with immunoSEQ multiplex PCR; TCRdb has only the in-frame clones, and not every one. The sample records 150,000 to 200,000 clones, approximately 92% being singletons. Regarding this clone: Its antigen is unknown.

This TCR was recovered from a woman aged 25-40 years in good health. The material sequenced was naive CD4+ T cells sorted from blood. Subset specified: CD45RA+ positively selected. The chain uses TRBV21-1 and TRBJ2-3; the table's TRBD2 call for D was not verified on the DNA. TRBV21-1 is a recognized pseudogene. Here the CDR3 reads CASRFVVNPAGDTQYF. The CDR3, as DNA: TGTGCCAGCAGATTCGTGGTTAACCCCGCCGGAGATACGCAGTATTTT.